This T cell receptor (beta chain) was profiled in a study of cytomegalovirus exposure and HLA in healthy donors. Profiled with immunoSEQ multiplex PCR; TCRdb holds only in-frame clones, not every one. The sample lists 150,000 to 200,000 clones; around 88% were seen once. Study results and limitations: For cytomegalovirus status, the classifier reportedly gave diagnoses with high specificity and sensitivity. Testing in vitro showed a few CMV-associated chains specific for CMV antigens.

Regarding this clone: Its antigen is not identified.

The donors belonged to the approximately 120-subject validation cohort, separate from the roughly 600-subject first cohort. The CDR3 length is 16 residues. Germline CDR1 and CDR2: SGHTA and FQGNSA. Trimming cost V 1 base and J 6 bases; bases outside gene matches: 10. The chain uses TRBV7-2 and TRBJ2-7; 9 nucleotides match TRBD2. Sequenced material: PBMCs. This receptor was identified in a woman aged 18-30 years in good health and CMV-seronegative. CDR3 bases: TGTGCCAGCAGCTTAGATGCGGGAGGGCCGCGTGGCGAGCAGTACTTC. It specifies CASSLDAGGPRGEQYF.